Listed here is a single TCR beta chain. Its antigen is undetermined. Germline CDR1 and CDR2: SGHNT and YYREEE (reference sequence). With 8 bases clipped from V and 5 bases from J, the junction kept 20 bases outside the gene matches. The CDR3 runs 19 residues. The data were taken from a study of T cell responses to AZD1222 COVID-19 vaccine. Method: immunoSEQ multiplex PCR; TCRdb's copy keeps in-frame clones and lacks some. The sample records about 120,000 clones, roughly 90% being singletons. Study observations and caveats: Sampled repertoires all dated from after the peak T cell response. Reportedly, nearly half of unique spike TCRs recognized epitopes outside B.1.351/B.1.1.7 mutations.

This receptor was taken from an adult in good health. The sample was peripheral blood, taken on day 0 of AZD1222 vaccination. The rearrangement links TRBV5-4 to TRBJ2-1; the match to TRBD2 covers 12 bases. This CDR3 is CASPPPRTSGMRRDNEQFF. The CDR3 coding sequence is TGTGCCAGTCCGCCGCCTCGGACTAGCGGGATGCGTCGCGACAATGAGCAGTTCTTC.